These 5 T cell receptor beta chains were all obtained from the same sample, sequenced in a study of cytomegalovirus exposure and HLA in healthy donors. The PCR had 60 Vbeta and 13 Jbeta primers. Only in-frame clones appear in the TCRdb table, and some are missing; sequencing was by immunoSEQ multiplex PCR. Across fewer than 60,000 clones, the top ten clones capture more than 10% of the sample. The sequenced sample consisted of PBMCs. These receptors all stem from a woman in her twenties or thirties in good health and CMV-seropositive.

The V call is TRBV4-1, the J call TRBJ2-7, with TRBD2 matching over 9 bases. V gave up 4 bases and J gave up 5 bases; unmatched junction bases: 9. CDR1 is MGHRA and CDR2 is YSYEKL in the germline V gene. This CDR3 has 15 amino acids. As DNA, the CDR3 is TGCGCCAGCAGCCTACAAGCGGGAGGCGGCGACGAGCAGTACTTC. Amino acid sequence: CASSLQAGGGDEQYF.

V gene TRBV30 combines with J gene TRBJ2-1; possibly TRBD2 for D (6 bases). The CDR3 sequence is 14 residues long. The germline gives CDR1 GTSNPN, CDR2 SVGIG (reference sequence). V lost 1 base, J lost 3 bases, and 10 bases lay in between. DNA of the CDR3: TGTGCCTGGAGTGCTCGGGACTTCTACAATGAGCAGTTCTTC. Its translation: CAWSARDFYNEQFF.

The CDR3 nucleotides are TGTGCCAGCAGCTTTCAGGACAGGGAAGCGGCCGGCTACACCTTC. Amino acid sequence: CASSFQDREAAGYTF. The genes are TRBV7-9 and TRBJ1-2, with 8 bases aligning to TRBD1. Germline lookup yields CDR1 SEHNR and CDR2 FQNEAQ (reference sequence). The V segment lost 3 bases and the J segment 8 bases; nucleotides outside the gene matches: 11. The CDR3 extends over 15 amino acids.

The chain recombines TRBV25-1 with TRBJ1-1; a possible D gene is TRBD1 (6 bases). CDR3 length: 12 residues. V dropped 3 bases and J dropped 8 bases, with 10 bases sitting between them. CDR1 and CDR2 from the germline V gene are MGHDK and SYGVNS. CDR3 DNA: TGTGCCAGCAGTGACCCTGGGACAGAAGCTTTCTTT. Protein: CASSDPGTEAFF.

About this clone itself: Germline and junction disagree at one end, which may indicate a read error. The chain combines TRBV7-7 with TRBJ2-1; tentatively, D is TRBD2 (5 bases). Germline-derived CDR1 and CDR2 are SSHAT and FNYEAQ (reference sequence). This CDR3 has 13 amino acids. Here the CDR3 reads CASSLVIGDEQFF. The CDR3 bases are TGTGCTAGCAGCTTGGTGATCGGGGATGAGCAGTTCTTC.